There are a few counts of the clone carrying this T cell receptor (beta chain). Its antigen is not known. From RNA transcripts, TCR beta CDR3 regions were amplified. RT-PCR in the first round (using the HTBI primer set) targeted the TCR CDR3. TCRdb passed the multiplex PCR reads through MiXCR, listing each CDR3 protein once. Of roughly 560,000 distinct CDR3 sequences listed, roughly 15% were seen once; the top ten hold 4% to 5.5%. This sample stems from a study of T cells in Graves' hyperthyroidism and ophthalmopathy. Study details: The blood sample was taken at first diagnosis, before treatment began. Study-level findings and limits: Ophthalmopathy prediction by the model preceded onset by a median about 6 months.

This CDR3 is 19 amino acids long. From germline, CDR1 is LNHNV and CDR2 YYDKDF (reference sequence). The V segment lost 3 bases and the J segment 1 base; nucleotides outside the gene matches: 8. Clinical Activity Scores of at least 3, NOSPECS grades of at least 4 and durations under 3 months characterized ophthalmopathy patients. The PBMCs were taken from more than 8 ml of fresh peripheral blood. V is TRBV15 and J is TRBJ2-6; TRBD1 matches 11 bases. This receptor was taken from a woman aged 40 to 50 with Graves' ophthalmopathy. The specimen was blood. The CDR3 loop reads CATSSPSGTGGSGANVLTF. The CDR3 DNA is TGTGCCACCAGCAGCCCATCCGGGACAGGGGGATCTGGGGCCAACGTCCTGACTTTC.